This T cell receptor beta chain comes out of a study of blood T cell repertoires in COVID-19. Study context: Sample material is recorded as cDNA or gDNA derived from T cells, B-cell-depleted T cells, or PBMCs.

As handled by the study authors: Nucleated cell number was recorded as an estimate derived from reference gene primer amplification. Clones were read by immunoSEQ multiplex PCR, and TCRdb kept only the in-frame ones, dropping some. D and trimming come from the DNA, and the V and J calls and clone size come from that table. The data show about 350,000 clones, over 80% seen once. In Seattle, patients joined the study during active infection and were tracked longitudinally. Sequenced: peripheral blood. The receptor was isolated from a man in his thirties or forties with COVID-19, enrolled during active disease.

For the CDR3, the DNA is TGTGCCAGCAGTTTACCCCGGGGGGATGGCTACACCTTC. This gives the protein CASSLPRGDGYTF. The chain links TRBV28 to TRBJ1-2, with TRBD1 as a possible D gene (5 bases). CDR3 size: 13 residues. Germline V gene sequence: CDR1 MDHEN, CDR2 SYDVKM. The germline V and J ends were trimmed by 2 bases and 6 bases, with 10 bases remaining between them.